The TCR beta chain under discussion was sequenced for a study of blood T cell repertoires in COVID-19. Study-level background: Researchers got acute and convalescent COVID-19 samples from the United States, Italy and Spain. The analysed material was cDNA or gDNA that came from T cells, B-cell-depleted T cells, or PBMCs.

Per the original data handling: Amplifying reference gene primers gave estimates of nucleated cell counts. Sequenced by immunoSEQ multiplex PCR; TCRdb stores in-frame clones only, minus some. V and J calls and clone size follow that table, whereas D and trimming were derived from the DNA. The table has 35,000 to 50,000 clones, 85% seen once. The origin of this receptor is a man between 60 and 70 years old with acute or convalescent COVID-19. Sequenced material: peripheral blood.

CDR3 sequence reads: CASSPGRLGEAFF. The DNA for the CDR3 is TGTGCCAGCAGCCCCGGGAGACTGGGGGAAGCTTTCTTT. The chain joins TRBV3-1 (or the pseudogene TRBV3-2) to TRBJ1-1; D unresolved. Trimming left V 4 bases short and J 8 bases short, with 14 bases between. The germline CDR1 and CDR2 sequences are LGHDT and YNNKEL (reference sequence). This CDR3 region has 13 residues.